This T cell receptor beta chain stems from a study of T cells expressing NK-cell markers. Broader study findings: Each of a handful of donors carried dominant NKG2C+ clonotypes accounting for about 1.0-7.5% of CD8+ T cells.

Reprocessing the 5' RACE reads, TCRdb reports a single entry for every CDR3 protein and omits DNA. The sample totals about 460,000 distinct CDR3 sequences. CDR1 and CDR2 from the germline V gene are SGHTA and FQGNSA. The CDR3 contains 16 residues. Points on this clonotype: Its specificity is not known.

The sequence was obtained from a woman aged 45-60 years in good health. Sequenced input: blood T cells: a sorted CD56 or NKG2C T cell subset, CD4+ or CD8+ T cells, or bulk PBMC T cells (not recorded which). This chain connects TRBV7-2 to TRBJ2-1; with no DNA, the TCRdb D assignment of TRBD2 cannot be verified. The chain's CDR3 is CASSLSILSGYNEQFF. Complete variable domain (other parts from reference TRBV7-2 and TRBJ2-1): GAGVSQSPSNKVTEKGKDVELRCDPISGHTALYWYRQSLGQGLEFLIYFQGNSAPDKSGLPSDRFSAERTGGSVSTLTIQRTQQEDSAVYLCASSLSILSGYNEQFFGPGTRLTVL.